This T cell receptor beta chain was obtained from a study of T-cell reconstitution after alpha-beta-depleted transplantation in children. The library targeted TCRbeta and was prepared with unique molecular identifiers. In TCRdb, the PCR reads were re-called with MiXCR into one record per CDR3 protein. The profile shows hundreds of thousands of distinct CDR3 sequences, more than 20% of them singletons. V dropped 5 bases and J dropped 1 base, with 9 bases sitting between them. This CDR3 has 13 amino acids. Germline V gene sequence: CDR1 SEHNR, CDR2 FQNEAQ (reference sequence). The study, taken as a whole, reports: Most T-cell counts and diversity one year after the transplant came from T cells that were newly produced. Reportedly, alpha-beta T cells present about two months post-transplant originated from several hundred expanded clones of graft origin.

On this clonotype: Antigen specificity is unknown.

The chain couples TRBV7-9 to TRBJ2-7; D possibly corresponds to TRBD1 (5 bases). The sequencing used PBMCs, mostly from graft donor cells, collected 360 days after TCRalphabeta/CD19-depleted stem cell transplant. This TCR derives from a female patient aged 2 to 10 who had a stem cell transplant for congenital amegakaryocytic thrombocytopenia, so the T cells may come from the graft donor. CDR3 nucleotide sequence: TGTGCCAGCAGCACCCGACAGTCCTACGAGCAGTACTTC. Protein product: CASSTRQSYEQYF. Combining the CDR3 with reference TRBV7-9 and TRBJ2-7 gives the whole variable domain DTGVSQNPRHKITKRGQNVTFRCDPISEHNRLYWYRQTLGQGPEFLTYFQNEAQLEKSRLLSDRFSAERPKGSFSTLEIQRTEQGDSAMYLCASSTRQSYEQYFGPGTRLTVT.